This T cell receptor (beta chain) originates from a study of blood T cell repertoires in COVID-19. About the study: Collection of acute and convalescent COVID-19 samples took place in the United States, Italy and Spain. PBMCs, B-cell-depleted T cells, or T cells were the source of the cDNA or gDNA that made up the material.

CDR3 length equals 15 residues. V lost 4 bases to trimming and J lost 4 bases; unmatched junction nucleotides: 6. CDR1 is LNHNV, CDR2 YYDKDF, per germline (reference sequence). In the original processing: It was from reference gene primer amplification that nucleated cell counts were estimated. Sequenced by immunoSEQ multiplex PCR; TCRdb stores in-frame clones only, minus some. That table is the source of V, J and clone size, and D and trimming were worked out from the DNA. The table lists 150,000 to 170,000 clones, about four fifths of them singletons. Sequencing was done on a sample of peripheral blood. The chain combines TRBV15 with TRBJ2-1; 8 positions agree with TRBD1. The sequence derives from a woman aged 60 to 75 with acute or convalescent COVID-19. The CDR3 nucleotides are TGTGCCACCAGCAACCAGGGGGCTCTATACAATGAGCAGTTCTTC. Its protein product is CATSNQGALYNEQFF.